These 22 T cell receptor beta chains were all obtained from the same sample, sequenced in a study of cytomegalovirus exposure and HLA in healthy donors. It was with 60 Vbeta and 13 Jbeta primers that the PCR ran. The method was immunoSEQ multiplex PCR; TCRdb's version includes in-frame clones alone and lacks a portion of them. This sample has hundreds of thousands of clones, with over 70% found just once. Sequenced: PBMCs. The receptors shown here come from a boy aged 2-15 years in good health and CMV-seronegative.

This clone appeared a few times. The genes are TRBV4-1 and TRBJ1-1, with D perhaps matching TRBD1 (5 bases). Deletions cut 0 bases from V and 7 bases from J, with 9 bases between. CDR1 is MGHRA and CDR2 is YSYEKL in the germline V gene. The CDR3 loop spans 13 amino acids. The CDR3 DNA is TGCGCCAGCAGCCAAGATAGGAGGGGTGAAGCTTTCTTT. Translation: CASSQDRRGEAFF.

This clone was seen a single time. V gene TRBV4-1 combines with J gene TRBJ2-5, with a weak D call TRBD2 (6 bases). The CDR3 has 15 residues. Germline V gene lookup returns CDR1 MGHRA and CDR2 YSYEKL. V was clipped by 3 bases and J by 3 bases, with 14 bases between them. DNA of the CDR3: TGCGCCAGCAGCCAGACCGGGACTGATAAAGAGACCCAGTACTTC. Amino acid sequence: CASSQTGTDKETQYF.

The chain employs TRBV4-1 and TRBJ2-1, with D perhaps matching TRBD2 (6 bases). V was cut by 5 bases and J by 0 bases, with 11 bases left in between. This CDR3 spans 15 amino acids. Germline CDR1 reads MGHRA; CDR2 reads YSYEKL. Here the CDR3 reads CASSSLATSYNEQFF. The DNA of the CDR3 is TGCGCCAGCAGCTCACTAGCAACCTCCTACAATGAGCAGTTCTTC.

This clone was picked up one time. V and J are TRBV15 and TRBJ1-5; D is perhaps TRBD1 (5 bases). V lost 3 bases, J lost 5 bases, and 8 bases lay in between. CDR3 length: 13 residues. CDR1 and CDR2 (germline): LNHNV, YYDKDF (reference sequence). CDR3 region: CATSRRGYQPQHF. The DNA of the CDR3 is TGTGCCACCAGCAGGCGGGGGTATCAGCCCCAGCATTTT.

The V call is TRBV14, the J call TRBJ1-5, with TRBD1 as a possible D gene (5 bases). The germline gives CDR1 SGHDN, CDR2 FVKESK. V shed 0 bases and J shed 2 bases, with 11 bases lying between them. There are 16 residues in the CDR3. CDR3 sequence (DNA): TGTGCCAGCAGCCAAGACAGGGAGGGAGGCAATCAGCCCCAGCATTTT. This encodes CASSQDREGGNQPQHF.

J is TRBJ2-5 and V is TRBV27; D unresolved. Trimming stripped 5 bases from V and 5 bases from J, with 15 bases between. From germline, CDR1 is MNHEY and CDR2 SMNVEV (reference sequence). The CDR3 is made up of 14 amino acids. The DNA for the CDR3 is TGTGCCAGCAGTCCGACCCGGCGAGGCGAGACCCAGTACTTC. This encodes CASSPTRRGETQYF.

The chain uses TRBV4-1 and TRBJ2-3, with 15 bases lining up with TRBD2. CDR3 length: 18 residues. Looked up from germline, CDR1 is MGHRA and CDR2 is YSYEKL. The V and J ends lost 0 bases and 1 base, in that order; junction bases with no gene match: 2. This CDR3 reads CASSQERTSGRGTDTQYF. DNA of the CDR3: TGCGCCAGCAGCCAAGAACGGACTAGCGGGAGGGGCACAGATACGCAGTATTTT.

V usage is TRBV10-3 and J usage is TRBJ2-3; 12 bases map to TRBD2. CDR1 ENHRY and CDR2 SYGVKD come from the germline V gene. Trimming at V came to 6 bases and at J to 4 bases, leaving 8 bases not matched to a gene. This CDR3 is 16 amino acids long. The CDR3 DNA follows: TGTGCCATCAGCCTTCTAGCGGGGGGGCTCGCAGATACGCAGTATTTT. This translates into CAISLLAGGLADTQYF.

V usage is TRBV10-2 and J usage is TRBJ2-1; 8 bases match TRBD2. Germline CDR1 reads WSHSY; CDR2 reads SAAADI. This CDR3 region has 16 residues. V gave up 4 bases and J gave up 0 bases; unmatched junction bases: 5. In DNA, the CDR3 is TGCGCCAGCAGTGTGTTGACTAGCGACTCCTACAATGAGCAGTTCTTC. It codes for CASSVLTSDSYNEQFF.

The CDR3 DNA reads as TGCGCCAGCAGCCCTACGACAGGGGCTGCGACTGAAGCTTTCTTT. It codes for CASSPTTGAATEAFF. J is TRBJ1-1 and V is TRBV4-1, with 8 nucleotides matching TRBD1. Germline CDR1 MGHRA, CDR2 YSYEKL. The V segment lost 4 bases and the J segment 5 bases; nucleotides outside the gene matches: 9. The CDR3 spans 15 residues.

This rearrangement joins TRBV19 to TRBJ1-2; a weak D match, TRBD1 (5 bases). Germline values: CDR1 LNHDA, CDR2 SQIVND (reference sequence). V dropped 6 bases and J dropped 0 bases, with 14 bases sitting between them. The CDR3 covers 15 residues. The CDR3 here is CASRQGRKANYGYTF. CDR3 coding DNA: TGTGCCAGTAGGCAGGGTAGAAAGGCTAACTATGGCTACACCTTC.

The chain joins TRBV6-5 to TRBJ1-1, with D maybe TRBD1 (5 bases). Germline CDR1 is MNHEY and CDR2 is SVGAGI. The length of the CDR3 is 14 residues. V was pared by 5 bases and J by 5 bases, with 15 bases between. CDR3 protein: CASSLQPGGTEAFF. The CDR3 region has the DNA TGTGCCAGCAGTCTCCAGCCGGGGGGGACTGAAGCTTTCTTT.

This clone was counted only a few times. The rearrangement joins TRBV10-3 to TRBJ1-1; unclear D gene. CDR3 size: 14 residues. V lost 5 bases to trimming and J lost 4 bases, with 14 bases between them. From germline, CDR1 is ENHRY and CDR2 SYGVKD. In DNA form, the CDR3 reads TGTGCCATCAGTTCAGGACTGGGAGGCACTGAAGCTTTCTTT. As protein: CAISSGLGGTEAFF.

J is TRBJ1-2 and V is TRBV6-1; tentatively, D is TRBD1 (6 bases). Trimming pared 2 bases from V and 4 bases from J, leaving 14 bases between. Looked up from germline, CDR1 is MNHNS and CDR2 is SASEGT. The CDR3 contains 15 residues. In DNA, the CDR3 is TGTGCCAGCAGTGAATCGGACAGCACCTCCTATGGCTACACCTTC. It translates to CASSESDSTSYGYTF.

CDR3: CASSEPTGGNEKLFF. Written as DNA, the CDR3 is TGTGCCAGCAGTGAACCAACTGGGGGCAATGAAAAACTGTTTTTT. This chain connects TRBV6-1 to TRBJ1-4; tentative D call: TRBD1 (6 bases). Deletions cut 2 bases from V and 5 bases from J, with 12 bases between. CDR3 length equals 15 residues. Germline values: CDR1 MNHNS, CDR2 SASEGT.

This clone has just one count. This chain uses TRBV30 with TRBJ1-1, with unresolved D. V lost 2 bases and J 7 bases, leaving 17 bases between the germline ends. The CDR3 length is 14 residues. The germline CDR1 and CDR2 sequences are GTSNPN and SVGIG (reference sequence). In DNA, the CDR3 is TGTGCCTGGAGTTCCCTTGACGGAGGAGTTGAAGCTTTCTTT. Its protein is CAWSSLDGGVEAFF.

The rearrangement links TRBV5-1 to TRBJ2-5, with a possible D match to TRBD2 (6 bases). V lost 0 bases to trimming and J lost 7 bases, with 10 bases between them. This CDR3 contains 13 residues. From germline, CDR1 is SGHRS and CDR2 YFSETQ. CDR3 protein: CASSLEVEGTQYF. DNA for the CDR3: TGCGCCAGCAGCTTGGAGGTGGAGGGGACCCAGTACTTC.

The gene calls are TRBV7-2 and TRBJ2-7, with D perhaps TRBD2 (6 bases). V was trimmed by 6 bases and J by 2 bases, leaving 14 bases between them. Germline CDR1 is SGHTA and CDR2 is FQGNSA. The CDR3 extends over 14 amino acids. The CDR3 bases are TGTGCCAGCAGGGGGCTAGCGAACACCTACGAGCAGTACTTC. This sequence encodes CASRGLANTYEQYF.

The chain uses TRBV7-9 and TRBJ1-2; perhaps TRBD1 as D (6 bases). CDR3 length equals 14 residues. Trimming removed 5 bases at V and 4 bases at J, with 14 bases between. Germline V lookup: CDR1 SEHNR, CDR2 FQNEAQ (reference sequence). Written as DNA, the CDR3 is TGTGCCAGCAGCCCTAAGGGGGATAGCTATGGCTACACCTTC. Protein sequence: CASSPKGDSYGYTF.

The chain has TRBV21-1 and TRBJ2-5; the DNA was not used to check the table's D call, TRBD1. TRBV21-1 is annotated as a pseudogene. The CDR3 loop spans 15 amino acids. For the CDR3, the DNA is TGTGCCAGCCTCCAGGGGAAAGAGTTCCAAGAGACCCAGTACTTC. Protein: CASLQGKEFQETQYF.

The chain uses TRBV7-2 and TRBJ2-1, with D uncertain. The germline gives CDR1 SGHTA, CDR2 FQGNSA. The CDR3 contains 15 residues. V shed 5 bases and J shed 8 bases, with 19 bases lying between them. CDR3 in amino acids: CASSLTDQRGDEQFF. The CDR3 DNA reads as TGTGCCAGCAGCCTGACTGACCAAAGAGGTGATGAGCAGTTCTTC. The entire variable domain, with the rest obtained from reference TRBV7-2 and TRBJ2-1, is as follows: GAGVSQSPSNKVTEKGKDVELRCDPISGHTALYWYRQSLGQGLEFLIYFQGNSAPDKSGLPSDRFSAERTGGSVSTLTIQRTQQEDSAVYLCASSLTDQRGDEQFFGPGTRLTVL.

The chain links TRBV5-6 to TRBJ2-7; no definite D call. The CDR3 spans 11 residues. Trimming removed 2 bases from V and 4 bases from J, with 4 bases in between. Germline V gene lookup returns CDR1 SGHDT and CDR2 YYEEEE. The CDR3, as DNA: TGTGCCAGCAGCTTCAAATACGAGCAGTACTTC. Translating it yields CASSFKYEQYF.